The 5 T cell receptor beta chains given below trace back to one sample, sequenced in a study of T-cell reconstitution after alpha-beta-depleted transplantation in children. A library of TCRbeta sequences, prepared with unique molecular identifiers, was generated. Each CDR3 protein gets one entry after TCRdb re-called the PCR reads with MiXCR. The sample records approximately 350,000 distinct CDR3 sequences, about 16% being singletons. The specimen comprised PBMCs, mostly from graft donor cells, sampled 360 days after TCRalphabeta/CD19-depleted stem cell transplant. The receptors shown here come from a male patient aged 2-15 years who had a stem cell transplant for acute lymphoblastic leukemia, so the T cells may come from the graft donor.

This chain connects TRBV6-2 or TRBV6-3 to TRBJ2-2; D is unresolved. This CDR3 contains 12 residues. V shed 3 bases and J shed 5 bases, with 4 bases lying between them. Germline lookup yields CDR1 MNHEY and CDR2 SVGEGT. The CDR3 sequence: CASSYFTGELFF. The CDR3 DNA follows: TGTGCCAGCAGTTATTTTACCGGGGAGCTGTTTTTT.

The V call is TRBV6-5, the J call TRBJ2-7; TRBD1 aligns across 7 bases. The CDR3 spans 16 residues. V was pared by 4 bases and J by 0 bases, with 9 bases of the junction left unmatched. Germline values: CDR1 MNHEY, CDR2 SVGAGI. CDR3 in DNA: TGTGCCAGCAGTTCCCTAACAGGGGCCCCCTCCTACGAGCAGTACTTC. Its protein product is CASSSLTGAPSYEQYF.

The V and J genes are TRBV7-3 and TRBJ2-2; D is possibly TRBD2 (6 bases). Germline V gene sequence: CDR1 SGHTA, CDR2 FQGTGA. V was pared by 5 bases and J by 2 bases, with 12 bases between. CDR3 length: 15 amino acids. The CDR3 DNA reads as TGTGCCAGCAGCGGGGGACTTCCCAACACCGGGGAGCTGTTTTTT. It is translated as CASSGGLPNTGELFF.

This clonotype was seen more than once but under ten times. This chain links TRBV12-3 or TRBV12-4 with TRBJ1-1, with a possible D match to TRBD1 (6 bases). The CDR3 length is 14 residues. The ends were cut back, 4 bases at V and 3 bases at J, with 12 bases in the middle. Here the CDR3 DNA reads TGTGCCAGCAGTTCTGGATCAGGGGACACTGAAGCTTTCTTT. Its translation is CASSSGSGDTEAFF.

V gene TRBV20-1 combines with J gene TRBJ2-7; TRBD2 is a possible D gene (5 bases). The CDR3 has 13 residues. Per the germline V gene, CDR1 is DFQATT and CDR2 is SNEGSKA (reference sequence). The ends were cut back, 5 bases at V and 2 bases at J, with 13 bases in the middle. CDR3 region: CSAGLLGPYEQYF. The CDR3 coding sequence is TGCAGTGCTGGACTGCTAGGCCCCTACGAGCAGTACTTC.